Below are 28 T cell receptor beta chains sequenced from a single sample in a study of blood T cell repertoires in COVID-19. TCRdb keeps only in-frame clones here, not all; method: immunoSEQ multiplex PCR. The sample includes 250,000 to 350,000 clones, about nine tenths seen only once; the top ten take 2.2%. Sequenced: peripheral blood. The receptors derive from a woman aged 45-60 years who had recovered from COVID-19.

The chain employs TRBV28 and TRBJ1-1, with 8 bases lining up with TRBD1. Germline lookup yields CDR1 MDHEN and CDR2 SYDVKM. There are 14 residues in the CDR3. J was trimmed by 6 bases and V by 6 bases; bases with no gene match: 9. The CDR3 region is CASSPQGGIAEAFF. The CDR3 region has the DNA TGTGCCAGCAGCCCACAGGGGGGGATTGCTGAAGCTTTCTTT.

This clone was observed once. The CDR3 protein is CASRGGSYEQFF. CDR3 sequence (DNA): TGTGCCAGCAGAGGCGGCTCTTATGAGCAGTTCTTC. V is TRBV25-1 and J is TRBJ2-1; no definite D call. From germline, CDR1 is MGHDK and CDR2 SYGVNS. The V and J ends lost 6 bases and 8 bases respectively, with 11 bases between them. This CDR3 contains 12 residues.

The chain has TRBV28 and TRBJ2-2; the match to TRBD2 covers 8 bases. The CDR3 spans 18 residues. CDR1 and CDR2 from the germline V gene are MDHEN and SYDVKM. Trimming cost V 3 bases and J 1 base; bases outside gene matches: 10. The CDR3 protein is CASSFSRLLAGNTGELFF. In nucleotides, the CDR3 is TGTGCCAGCAGTTTCTCAAGATTGCTAGCGGGGAACACCGGGGAGCTGTTTTTT.

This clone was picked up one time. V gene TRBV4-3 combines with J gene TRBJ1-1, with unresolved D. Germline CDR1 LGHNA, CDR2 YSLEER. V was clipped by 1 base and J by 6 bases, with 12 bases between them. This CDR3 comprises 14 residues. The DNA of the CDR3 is TGCGCCAGCAGCCAAGTTGGTGAGGTGGCTGAAGCTTTCTTT. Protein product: CASSQVGEVAEAFF.

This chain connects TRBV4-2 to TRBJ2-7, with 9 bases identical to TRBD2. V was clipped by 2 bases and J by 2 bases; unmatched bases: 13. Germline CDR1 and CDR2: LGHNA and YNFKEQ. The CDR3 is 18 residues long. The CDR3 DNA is TGTGCCAGCAGCCAAAGGTCCGCGGGGGGGTACAACACCTACGAGCAGTACTTC. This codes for CASSQRSAGGYNTYEQYF.

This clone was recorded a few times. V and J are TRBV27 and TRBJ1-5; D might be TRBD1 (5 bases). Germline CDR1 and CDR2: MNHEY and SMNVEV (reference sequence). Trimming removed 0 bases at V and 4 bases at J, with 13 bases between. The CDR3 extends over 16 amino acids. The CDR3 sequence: CASSLSATAGNQPQHF. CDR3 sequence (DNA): TGTGCCAGCAGTTTATCAGCGACAGCGGGTAATCAGCCCCAGCATTTT.

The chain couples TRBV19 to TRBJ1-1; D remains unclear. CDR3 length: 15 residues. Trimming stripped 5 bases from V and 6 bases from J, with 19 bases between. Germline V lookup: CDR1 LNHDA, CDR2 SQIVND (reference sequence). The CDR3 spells CASSVRVVFGAEAFF. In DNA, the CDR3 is TGTGCCAGTAGTGTACGAGTCGTGTTCGGAGCTGAAGCTTTCTTT. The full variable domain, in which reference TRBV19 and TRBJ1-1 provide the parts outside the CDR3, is DGGITQSPKYLFRKEGQNVTLSCEQNLNHDAMYWYRQDPGQGLRLIYYSQIVNDFQKGDIAEGYSVSREKKESFPLTVTSAQKNPTAFYLCASSVRVVFGAEAFFGQGTRLTVV.

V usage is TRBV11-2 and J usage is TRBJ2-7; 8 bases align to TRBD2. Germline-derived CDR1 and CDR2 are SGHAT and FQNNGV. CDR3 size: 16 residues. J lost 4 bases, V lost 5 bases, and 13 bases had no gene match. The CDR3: CASSPYLGSGNYEQYF. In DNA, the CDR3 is TGTGCCAGCAGCCCCTACCTTGGTAGCGGGAATTACGAGCAGTACTTC.

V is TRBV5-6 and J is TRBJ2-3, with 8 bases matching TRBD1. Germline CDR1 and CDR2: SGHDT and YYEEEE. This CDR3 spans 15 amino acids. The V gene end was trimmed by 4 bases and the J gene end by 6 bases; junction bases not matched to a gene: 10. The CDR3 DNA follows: TGTGCCAGCAGCCTCCGAGACAGGGGAAGGGATACGCAGTATTTT. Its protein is CASSLRDRGRDTQYF.

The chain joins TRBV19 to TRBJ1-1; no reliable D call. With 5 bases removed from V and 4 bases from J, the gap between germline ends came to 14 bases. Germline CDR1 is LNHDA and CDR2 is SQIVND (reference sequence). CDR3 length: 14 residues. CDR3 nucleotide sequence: TGTGCCAGTAGTCTGCCGACAAGGTCCACTGAAGCTTTCTTT. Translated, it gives CASSLPTRSTEAFF.

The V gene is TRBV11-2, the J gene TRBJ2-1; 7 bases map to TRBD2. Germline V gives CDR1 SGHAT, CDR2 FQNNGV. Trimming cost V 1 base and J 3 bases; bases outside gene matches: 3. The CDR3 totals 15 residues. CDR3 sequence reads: CASSLGPSGYNEQFF. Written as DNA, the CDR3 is TGTGCCAGCAGCTTAGGGCCTAGCGGCTACAATGAGCAGTTCTTC.

For the CDR3, the DNA is TGCGCCAGCAGCTTAGGGGCATCGGGTACTGAAGCTTTCTTT. It encodes CASSLGASGTEAFF. V usage is TRBV5-1 and J usage is TRBJ1-1, with D perhaps TRBD1 (5 bases). Trimming left V 2 bases short and J 5 bases short, with 13 bases between. CDR3 size: 14 residues. Germline-derived CDR1 and CDR2 are SGHRS and YFSETQ.

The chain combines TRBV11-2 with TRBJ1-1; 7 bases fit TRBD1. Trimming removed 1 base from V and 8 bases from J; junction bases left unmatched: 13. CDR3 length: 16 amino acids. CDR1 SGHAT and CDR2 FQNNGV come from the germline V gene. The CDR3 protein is CASSLVGSTGKLEAFF. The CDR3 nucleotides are TGTGCCAGCAGCTTAGTAGGTTCGACAGGGAAGTTGGAAGCTTTCTTT.

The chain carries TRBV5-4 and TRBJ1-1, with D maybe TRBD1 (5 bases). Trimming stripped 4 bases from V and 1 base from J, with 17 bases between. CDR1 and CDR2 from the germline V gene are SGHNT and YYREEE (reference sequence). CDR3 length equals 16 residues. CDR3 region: CASSPGTSGPNTEAFF. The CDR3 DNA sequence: TGTGCCAGCAGCCCTGGGACTTCGGGACCGAACACTGAAGCTTTCTTT.

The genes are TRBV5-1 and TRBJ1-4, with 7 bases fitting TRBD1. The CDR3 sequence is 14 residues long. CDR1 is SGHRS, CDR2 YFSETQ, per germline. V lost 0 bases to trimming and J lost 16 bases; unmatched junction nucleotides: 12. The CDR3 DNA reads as TGCGCCAGCAGCTTGGGGGACCCGACAGGGACGTCGTTTTTT. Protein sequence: CASSLGDPTGTSFF.

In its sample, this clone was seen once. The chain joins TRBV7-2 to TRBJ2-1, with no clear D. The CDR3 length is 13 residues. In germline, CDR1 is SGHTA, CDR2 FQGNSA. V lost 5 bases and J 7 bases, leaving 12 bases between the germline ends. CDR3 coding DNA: TGTGCCAGCAGCCCACCTATCCAAAATGAGCAGTTCTTC. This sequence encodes CASSPPIQNEQFF.

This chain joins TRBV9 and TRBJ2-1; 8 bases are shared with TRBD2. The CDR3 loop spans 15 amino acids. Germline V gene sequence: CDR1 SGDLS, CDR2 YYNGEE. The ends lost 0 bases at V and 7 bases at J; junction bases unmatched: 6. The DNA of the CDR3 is TGTGCCAGCAGCGTAGAAGTCGGGGGGGTTAATGAGCAGTTCTTC. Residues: CASSVEVGGVNEQFF.

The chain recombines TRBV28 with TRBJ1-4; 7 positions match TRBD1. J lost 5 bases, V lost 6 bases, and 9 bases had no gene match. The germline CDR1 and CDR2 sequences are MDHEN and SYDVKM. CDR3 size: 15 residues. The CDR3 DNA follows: TGTGCCAGCAGCCCAAACAGGGGAATAAATGAAAAACTGTTTTTT. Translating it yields CASSPNRGINEKLFF.

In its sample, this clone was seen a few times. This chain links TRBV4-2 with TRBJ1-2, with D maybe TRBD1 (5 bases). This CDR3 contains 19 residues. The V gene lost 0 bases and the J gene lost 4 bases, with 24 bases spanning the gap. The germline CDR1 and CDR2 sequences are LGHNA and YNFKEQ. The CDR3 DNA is TGTGCCAGCAGCCAAGATCGGTGGTCAGGGAGGGGTTTGTCCTATGGCTACACCTTC. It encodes CASSQDRWSGRGLSYGYTF.

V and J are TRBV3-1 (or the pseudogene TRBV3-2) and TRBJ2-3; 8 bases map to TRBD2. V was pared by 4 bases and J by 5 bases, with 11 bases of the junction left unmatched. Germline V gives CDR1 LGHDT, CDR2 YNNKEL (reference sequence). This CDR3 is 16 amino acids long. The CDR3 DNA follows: TGTGCCAGCAGCCCAGGGGTACTAGCGGCGAGAGATACGCAGTATTTT. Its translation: CASSPGVLAARDTQYF.

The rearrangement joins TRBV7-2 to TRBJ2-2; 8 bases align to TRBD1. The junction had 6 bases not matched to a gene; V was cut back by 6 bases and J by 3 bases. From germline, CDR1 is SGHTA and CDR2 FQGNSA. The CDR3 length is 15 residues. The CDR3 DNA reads TGTGCCAGCAGTCGGGACAGGATGTACACCGGGGAGCTGTTTTTT. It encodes CASSRDRMYTGELFF.

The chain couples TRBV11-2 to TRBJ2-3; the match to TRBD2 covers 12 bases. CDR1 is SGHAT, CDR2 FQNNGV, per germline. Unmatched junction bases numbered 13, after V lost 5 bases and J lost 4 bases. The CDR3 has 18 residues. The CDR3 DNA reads TGTGCCAGCAGCCAGGAACTAGCGGGGGGTAAAGAGGCAGATACGCAGTATTTT. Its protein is CASSQELAGGKEADTQYF.

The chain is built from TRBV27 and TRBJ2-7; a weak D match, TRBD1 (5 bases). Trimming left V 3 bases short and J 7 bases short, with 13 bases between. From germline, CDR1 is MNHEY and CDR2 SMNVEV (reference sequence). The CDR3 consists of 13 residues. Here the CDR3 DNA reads TGTGCCAGCAGTTTCAGGGTTTCATGGGAGCAGTACTTC. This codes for CASSFRVSWEQYF.

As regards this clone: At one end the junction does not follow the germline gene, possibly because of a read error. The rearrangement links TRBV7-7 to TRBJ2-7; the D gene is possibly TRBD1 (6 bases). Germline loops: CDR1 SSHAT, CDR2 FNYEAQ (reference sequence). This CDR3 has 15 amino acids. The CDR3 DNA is TGTGCTAGCAGCTTGGAGACAGGTCCTACCTACGAGCAGTACTTC. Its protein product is CASSLETGPTYEQYF.

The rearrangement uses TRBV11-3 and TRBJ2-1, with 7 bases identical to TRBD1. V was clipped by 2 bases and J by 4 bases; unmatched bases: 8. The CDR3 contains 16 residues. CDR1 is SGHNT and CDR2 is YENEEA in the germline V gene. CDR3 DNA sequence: TGTGCCAGCAGCTTAAGAGGGACAGATTTTTACAATGAGCAGTTCTTC. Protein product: CASSLRGTDFYNEQFF.

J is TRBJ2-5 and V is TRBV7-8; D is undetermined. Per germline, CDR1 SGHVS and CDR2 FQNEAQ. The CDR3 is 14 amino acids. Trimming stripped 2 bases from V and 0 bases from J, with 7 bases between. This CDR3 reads CASSLYPDQETQYF. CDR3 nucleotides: TGTGCCAGCAGCTTATATCCAGACCAAGAGACCCAGTACTTC.

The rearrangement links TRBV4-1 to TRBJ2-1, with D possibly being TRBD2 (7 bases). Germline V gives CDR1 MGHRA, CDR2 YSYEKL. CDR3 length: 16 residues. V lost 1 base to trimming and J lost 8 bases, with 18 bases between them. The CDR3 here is CASSQVWGREKDEQFF. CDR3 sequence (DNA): TGCGCCAGCAGCCAAGTTTGGGGGCGGGAGAAGGATGAGCAGTTCTTC.

The CDR3 is CASSIRQGTEAFF. DNA of the CDR3: TGTGCCAGCAGCATTCGACAGGGGACTGAAGCTTTCTTT. The J gene is TRBJ1-1, the V gene TRBV7-2; 8 bases map to TRBD1. The CDR3 length is 13 residues. CDR1 and CDR2 from the germline V gene are SGHTA and FQGNSA. V lost 5 bases and J lost 5; bases outside the gene matches: 4.